This T cell receptor (beta chain) stems from a study of T cells in Graves' hyperthyroidism and ophthalmopathy. Overall study: Once the initial diagnosis was made, peripheral blood was obtained before any treatment.

The investigators amplified TCR beta CDR3 regions from RNA transcripts. HTBI primers drove first-round RT-PCR of the TCR CDR3. One entry per CDR3 protein results from TCRdb running MiXCR on the multiplex PCR reads. The sample has under 550,000 distinct CDR3 sequences, 20% seen once. Concerning this clonotype: Its antigen is not identified. A much more abundant neighbour one base away suggests this may be a read error.

Study-level points and caveats: In blood, most of the thyroid clonotypes expanded above 0.001 were also present.

The CDR3 is made up of 13 amino acids. Germline V lookup: CDR1 SGHVS, CDR2 FQNEAQ. V dropped 11 bases and J dropped 0 bases, with 13 bases sitting between them. Those patients with uncontrolled infection, other autoimmune disease, pregnancy or lactation were excluded. This receptor was taken from a man in his forties or fifties with Graves' ophthalmopathy. V gene TRBV7-8 combines with J gene TRBJ1-1; no definite D call. The sequenced sample consisted of blood. The CDR3 nucleotides read TGTGCCGGCACCGACCGGGTGAACACTGAAGCTTTCTTT. The encoded protein is CAGTDRVNTEAFF.